The next 28 T cell receptor beta chains were all read from a single sample in a study of tumor-infiltrating lymphocytes in glioblastoma multiforme. TCR beta libraries were built from RNA through three nested multiplex PCR rounds using modified ARM-PCR. TCRdb recomputed calls from the multiplex PCR reads with MiXCR, one row per CDR3 protein. The table lists 13,000 to 15,000 distinct CDR3 sequences, approximately 71% of them singletons. The sequencing input was brain tumor tissue. The receptors stem from a male donor with glioblastoma.

This clonotype was counted a single time. The chain links TRBV29-1 to TRBJ2-1; 11 bases line up with TRBD2. The J segment lost 9 bases and the V segment lost 7 bases, leaving 5 bases of the junction unmatched. The germline gives CDR1 SQVTM, CDR2 ANQGSEA. The CDR3 has 12 amino acids. The CDR3 here is CSGGTSGTEQFF. The CDR3 DNA reads as TGCAGCGGGGGGACTAGCGGAACTGAGCAGTTCTTC.

In DNA form, the CDR3 reads TGCAGTGCTAGTGAAATAACATCACCCCTCCACTTT. It specifies CSASEITSPLHF. This chain connects TRBV20-1 to TRBJ1-6, with unresolved D. The CDR3 has 12 amino acids. Per germline, CDR1 DFQATT and CDR2 SNEGSKA (reference sequence). V lost 3 bases, J lost 10 bases, and 10 bases lay in between.

Concerning this clonotype itself: A read error may produce the germline difference seen at one junction end. This chain joins TRBV20-1 and TRBJ1-3, with D unclear. Germline assignment: CDR1 DFQATT and CDR2 SNEGSKA (reference sequence). The CDR3 has 13 residues. This CDR3 is CSARWVSGSTIYF. The CDR3 nucleotides are TGCAGTGCTAGATGGGTTAGTGGAAGCACCATATATTTT.

This clonotype has more than one count but fewer than ten. This may be a read error: a much more frequent sequence differs by one nucleotide. This chain links TRBV11-2 with TRBJ2-7; tentatively, D is TRBD1 (6 bases). This CDR3 spans 16 amino acids. V was shortened by 0 bases and J by 1 base, with 13 bases between the two germline ends. Germline V lookup: CDR1 SGHAT, CDR2 FQNNGV. Here the CDR3 reads CASSLDFEQGSYEQYF. The CDR3 DNA follows: TGTGCCAGCAGCTTAGATTTCGAGCAGGGGTCCTACGAGCAGTACTTC.

CDR3 protein: CASSSTVNTEAFF. As DNA, the CDR3 is TGTGCCAGCAGTTCGACGGTGAACACTGAAGCTTTCTTT. The gene calls are TRBV6-5 and TRBJ1-1; D is unclear. V lost 4 bases, J lost 0 bases, and 6 bases lay in between. This CDR3 is built from 13 residues. Germline values: CDR1 MNHEY, CDR2 SVGAGI.

About this clonotype: The junction differs from germline at one of its ends, possibly a read error. The chain combines TRBV10-3 with TRBJ2-4; no firm D call. Per germline, CDR1 ENHRY and CDR2 SYGVKD. The CDR3 consists of 15 residues. The CDR3 sequence is CAISGGILSKNIRYF. CDR3 sequence (DNA): TGTGCCATCAGTGGGGGAATCTTATCCAAAAACATTCGGTACTTC.

This clonotype was seen ten or more times. The chain carries TRBV25-1 and TRBJ2-1, with D possibly TRBD2 on 5 matching bases. Germline CDR1 and CDR2: MGHDK and SYGVNS. The CDR3 covers 18 residues. V lost 4 bases and J 4 bases, leaving 23 bases between the germline ends. This chain's CDR3 is CASSGNSVEPRVYNEQFF. DNA of the CDR3: TGTGCCAGCAGTGGGAATAGCGTCGAGCCGAGAGTTTACAATGAGCAGTTCTTC.

Comment on this clonotype: The junction departs from the called germline gene at one end, perhaps through a read error. The J gene is TRBJ2-3, the V gene TRBV4-2, with 14 bases fitting TRBD2. The CDR3 loop spans 17 amino acids. From germline, CDR1 is LGHNA and CDR2 YNFKEQ. The CDR3 protein is CASSQDGLAGGSDTQYF. In DNA, the CDR3 is TGTGCCAGCAGCCAAGACGGACTAGCGGGGGGCTCAGACACGCAGTATTTT.

The chain recombines TRBV14 with TRBJ2-3, with TRBD1 identical over 7 bases. The V gene end was trimmed by 0 bases and the J gene end by 5 bases; junction bases not matched to a gene: 8. This CDR3 spans 16 amino acids. Germline-derived CDR1 and CDR2 are SGHDN and FVKESK. The CDR3 DNA follows: TGTGCCAGCAGCCAAGAGACAGGGTACGAGAAAGATACGCAGTATTTT. Translated: CASSQETGYEKDTQYF. The variable domain in full, completed from reference TRBV14 and TRBJ2-3, reads EAGVTQFPSHSVIEKGQTVTLRCDPISGHDNLYWYRRVMGKEIKFLLHFVKESKQDESGMPNNRFLAERTGGTYSTLKVQPAELEDSGVYFCASSQETGYEKDTQYFGPGTRLTVL.

The gene calls are TRBV6-6 and TRBJ2-1; TRBD1 matches at 9 bases. Germline CDR1 MNHNY, CDR2 SVGAGI (reference sequence). CDR3 length: 15 amino acids. V shed 5 bases and J 6 bases; nucleotides not matched to a gene: 8. CDR3 amino acids: CASSPTGGSSNEQFF. CDR3 nucleotides: TGTGCCAGCAGTCCCACAGGGGGCTCGTCCAATGAGCAGTTCTTC.

V gene TRBV12-3 or TRBV12-4 combines with J gene TRBJ1-1; possible D gene TRBD1, 5 bases. CDR3 size: 15 residues. The germline V and J ends were trimmed by 6 bases and 4 bases, with 18 bases remaining between them. The chain's CDR3 is CASSHTGGGPTEAFF. In nucleotides, the CDR3 is TGTGCCAGCAGCCACACGGGTGGGGGTCCCACTGAAGCTTTCTTT.

The chain has TRBV12-3 or TRBV12-4 and TRBJ1-5; D ambiguous. Trimming took off 7 bases at V and 5 bases at J, with 9 bases between the two ends. The CDR3 runs to 12 residues. The CDR3 loop reads CASTHGDQPQHF. In DNA, the CDR3 is TGTGCCAGCACCCACGGGGATCAGCCCCAGCATTTT.

The gene calls are TRBV12-3 or TRBV12-4 and TRBJ2-5; the D gene could be TRBD1 or TRBD2 (5 bases each). CDR3 length equals 17 residues. V was shortened by 4 bases and J by 4 bases, with 22 bases between the two germline ends. The CDR3 DNA is TGTGCCAGCAGTTCCCCAGGGTGGGGAGCCCCTGGAGAGACCCAGTACTTC. Amino acids: CASSSPGWGAPGETQYF.

Of note for this clonotype: This sequence may be a read error, since a much larger clone differs from it by one base. The chain couples TRBV6-5 to TRBJ2-5; D may match TRBD1 or TRBD2 (7 bases each). The CDR3 has 16 amino acids. The germline CDR1 and CDR2 sequences are MNHEY and SVGAGI. Written as DNA, the CDR3 is TGTGCCAGCAGTGTGCCAACAGGGGAGGGCCAAGAGACCCTGTACTTC. Protein: CASSVPTGEGQETLYF.

The V gene is TRBV28, the J gene TRBJ2-3; no clear D. Germline CDR1 and CDR2: MDHEN and SYDVKM. V shed 5 bases and J shed 1 base, with 16 bases lying between them. The CDR3 covers 16 residues. CDR3 protein: CASSALRFHGTDTQYF. CDR3 nucleotide sequence: TGTGCCAGCAGTGCCTTGAGGTTCCATGGCACAGATACGCAGTATTTT.

The chain carries TRBV6-6 and TRBJ2-1; tentative D call: TRBD1 (6 bases). The V end was cut by 5 bases, the J end by 5 bases, with 13 bases between. This CDR3 comprises 14 residues. Per the germline V gene, CDR1 is MNHNY and CDR2 is SVGAGI (reference sequence). CDR3 nucleotides: TGTGCCAGCAGTCCCCGGACAGACGACAATGAGCAGTTCTTC. Protein: CASSPRTDDNEQFF.

The rearrangement joins TRBV29-1 to TRBJ2-5; D uncertain. This CDR3 comprises 12 residues. Trimming pared 5 bases from V and 1 base from J, leaving 8 bases between. Germline CDR1 reads SQVTM; CDR2 reads ANQGSEA. CDR3 sequence reads: CSVMRTQETQYF. The CDR3 DNA reads as TGCAGCGTTATGAGGACCCAAGAGACCCAGTACTTC. The full variable domain, rest sourced from reference TRBV29-1 and TRBJ2-5, is SAVISQKPSRDICQRGTSLTIQCQVDSQVTMMFWYRQQPGQSLTLIATANQGSEATYESGFVIDKFPISRPNLTFSTLTVSNMSPEDSSIYLCSVMRTQETQYFGPGTRLLVL.

A remark on this clonotype: The junction departs from the called germline gene at one end, perhaps through a read error. V and J are TRBV4-1 and TRBJ2-6; D perhaps matches TRBD1 (5 bases). The CDR3 contains 14 residues. CDR1 is MGHRA, CDR2 YSYEKL, per germline. This CDR3 is CASNLDSGADVLTF. CDR3 in DNA: TGCGCCAGCAACCTCGACTCTGGGGCCGACGTCCTGACTTTC.

This clonotype qualifies as medium-sized. The V and J genes are TRBV20-1 and TRBJ2-6; 10 bases are shared with TRBD1. The CDR3 runs to 18 residues. The V gene's germline CDR1 is DFQATT and CDR2 SNEGSKA (reference sequence). Trimming took 6 bases from V and 2 from J; bases not matched to a gene: 13. In DNA form, the CDR3 reads TGCAGTGCCAGTAAATCCTCCGGGACAGGGGCTGGGGCCAACGTCCTGACTTTC. It is translated as CSASKSSGTGAGANVLTF.

This clonotype has a handful of counts. This clone may be a read error of a much larger clone one base away. The chain is built from TRBV6-1 and TRBJ2-7; 9 nucleotides match TRBD1. The length of the CDR3 is 13 residues. Germline CDR1 MNHNS, CDR2 SASEGT. The CDR3 DNA reads TGTGCCTGCAGTTTGACAGGGGGCTACGAGCAGTACTTC. Translation gives CACSLTGGYEQYF.

The chain uses TRBV20-1 and TRBJ2-5; weak D call: TRBD2 (6 bases). This CDR3 spans 13 amino acids. Germline V gene lookup returns CDR1 DFQATT and CDR2 SNEGSKA (reference sequence). The germline V and J ends were trimmed by 7 bases and 11 bases, with 23 bases remaining between them. The CDR3 bases are TGCAGTGTTCCGGGTCAGTCCCAAGGGACTCAGTACTTC. Translating it yields CSVPGQSQGTQYF.

This clonotype has a handful of counts. The chain couples TRBV12-3 or TRBV12-4 to TRBJ2-1; D remains ambiguous. The CDR3 is 15 amino acids. Trimming took 6 bases from V and 10 from J, leaving 22 bases between them. CDR3 sequence reads: CASSSMEGIWEEQFF. CDR3 coding DNA: TGTGCCAGCAGCTCCATGGAAGGGATTTGGGAAGAGCAGTTCTTC.

This CDR3 reads CSVNTRVGTDTQYF. The CDR3 nucleotides read TGCAGCGTTAATACCAGGGTCGGGACAGATACGCAGTATTTT. The chain joins TRBV29-1 to TRBJ2-3; the D gene is possibly TRBD1 (5 bases). CDR3 length: 14 residues. Germline lookup yields CDR1 SQVTM and CDR2 ANQGSEA. Trimming took off 5 bases at V and 3 bases at J, with 15 bases between the two ends.

This clonotype occurred a few times. The chain couples TRBV6-1 to TRBJ2-7; the D gene is possibly TRBD1 (5 bases). Germline values: CDR1 MNHNS, CDR2 SASEGT. The length of the CDR3 is 15 residues. Between the trimmed V and J ends, which lost 2 bases and 1 base, there was a span of 12 bases. For the CDR3, the DNA is TGTGCCAGCAGTGAAACTACAGGTGGATCCTACGAGCAGTACGTC. The encoded protein is CASSETTGGSYEQYV.

For the CDR3, the DNA is TGCAGTGCTAGAGGGACCGGGAGAGGGGATACGCAGTATTTT. Translated, it gives CSARGTGRGDTQYF. The rearrangement joins TRBV20-1 to TRBJ2-3, with D tentatively TRBD2 (6 bases). In germline, CDR1 is DFQATT, CDR2 SNEGSKA (reference sequence). The V and J ends lost 1 base and 6 bases respectively, with 14 bases between them. The CDR3 sequence is 14 residues long.

Only a few counts were recorded for this clonotype. Relative to the germline gene, one junction end is altered; a read error may explain this. The rearrangement uses TRBV4-1 and TRBJ1-2; no firm D call. CDR3 length: 16 amino acids. Germline CDR1 and CDR2: MGHRA and YSYEKL. In DNA form, the CDR3 reads TGCGCCAGCAGCCATGATCGATACAAGGGAAACTATGACTACACCTTC. Its translation is CASSHDRYKGNYDYTF.

This clonotype was observed once. The V and J genes are TRBV24-1 and TRBJ1-5; 10 bases are a match to TRBD1. V dropped 4 bases and J dropped 4; count of bases not matched to a gene: 9. The CDR3 contains 17 residues. Per the germline V gene, CDR1 is KGHDR and CDR2 is SFDVKD. CDR3 nucleotide sequence: TGTGCCACCAGTGACCCCTCGGACAGGGGGAGGAATCAGCCCCAGCATTTT. Its protein is CATSDPSDRGRNQPQHF.

Details on this clonotype: An end of the junction differs from the germline gene, which may be a read error. The V call is TRBV6-1, the J call TRBJ2-5, with 8 bases aligning to TRBD1. This CDR3 has 13 residues. Germline lookup yields CDR1 MNHNS and CDR2 SASEGT. Here the CDR3 reads CASRQGRQETQYF. The DNA of the CDR3 is TGCGCCAGTCGACAGGGGAGGCAAGAGACCCAGTACTTC.